The sequence of this TCR beta chain was determined in a study of blood T cell repertoires in COVID-19 (dated by TCRdb to 2018 to 2021). A note on the overall study: Collaborator samples came from the United States, Italy and Spain and covered acute and convalescent phases of COVID-19. Samples were obtained from the ongoing ImmuneRACE study (first 160 participants) and from about 1,300 subjects provided by 6 global collaborators. HLA class I and class II types, where available, came from metadata supplied by the sample provider rather than from assay-based typing. The repertoires were released in a freely available public database meant as a resource for research on the immune response to SARS-CoV-2. The prospective study material was composed of cDNA or gDNA derived from T cells, B-cell-depleted T cells, or PBMCs. The sample metadata nearly always contained a de-identified subject ID, COVID-19 status, age in years and sex. Subjects who had been exposed to COVID-19, were actively infected with it, or had recovered from it provided the deeply sampled blood TCRbeta repertoires that made up the dataset. What the work shows at the level of the full study, not this receptor alone: The quantity of clinical and demographic metadata differed by source and by participant and was supplied without curation.

Regarding this clone: No cognate antigen has been identified for it. Per-base quality was not reported, and no clone a single base away is much larger than it.

The CDR3 spans 13 residues, from the cysteine through the phenylalanine. Left in the record is the CDR3 DNA by itself, 39 bases read in frame from the first base. V is trimmed back by 8 bases and J by 5 bases, and the junction contains 3 bases that no gene match accounts for. Per the germline V gene (reference sequence), LNHDA is the CDR1 and SQIVND is the CDR2. Each collaborating institution followed its own protocols to collect whole blood in K2EDTA tubes. For TCRbeta analysis, collaborators shipped samples in one of three forms: frozen whole blood, isolated PBMCs, or DNA extracted from either of those sample types. TCRbeta CDR3 regions were amplified from genomic DNA by means of the immunoSEQ Assay, a bias-controlled multiplex PCR. As for the original processing: The number of nucleated cells in each sample was estimated from the amplification of reference gene primers within the assay. To quantify the absolute abundance of each unique TCRbeta CDR3 rearrangement, sequence reads were collapsed and filtered. Productive Simpson clonality was computed per sample as the square root of Simpson's diversity index over productive rearrangements. Held by TCRdb, this immuneACCESS table contains in-frame sequences only and omits some clones. Under half of the omission traces to an unresolved V gene where checked; the cause of the rest is unknown. V, J and clone size are those of that table, while D and trimming were read from the DNA. The sample yields roughly 250,000 clones; around 80% were counted once. The ten top clones hold approximately 5.7% of the sample.

The sequence was obtained from a human donor in a cohort sampled during active COVID-19. Material: peripheral blood. Recombination connected TRBV19 to TRBJ1-5; 10 bases in the junction line up with TRBD1. The nucleotide sequence reads as follows: TGTGCCAGTCTCGACAGGGGGCATCAGCCCCAGCATTTT. Its product reads: CASLDRGHQPQHF. The full variable domain, with segments outside the CDR3 supplied by the reference TRBV19 and TRBJ1-5 proteins, appears as DGGITQSPKYLFRKEGQNVTLSCEQNLNHDAMYWYRQDPGQGLRLIYYSQIVNDFQKGDIAEGYSVSREKKESFPLTVTSAQKNPTAFYLCASLDRGHQPQHFGDGTRLSIL.